This T cell receptor beta chain was recovered during a study of T cells in Graves' hyperthyroidism and ophthalmopathy (dated by TCRdb to about 2019). Describing the broader study: Peripheral blood samples were taken at initial diagnosis, before any treatment was given. The study also compared thyroid tissue and blood T-cell repertoires from roughly six Graves' hyperthyroidism patients. The approximately 100 discovery patients were divided at random into training and test sets in a 7:3 ratio. According to the paper, TCR Vbeta CDR3 sequencing was carried out on more than 120 peripheral blood samples, which came from some 41 ophthalmopathy, 70 to 80 hyperthyroidism and roughly 17 progressor patients. Prospective prediction of ophthalmopathy was tested in an independent validation cohort consisting of under 20 hyperthyroidism patients and some 15 patients who later progressed to ophthalmopathy. Following sampling, methimazole starting at 30 mg daily was given to hyperthyroidism patients, and high-dose intravenous methylprednisolone was given to ophthalmopathy patients. To identify distinguishing TCR V-J signatures, a discovery cohort of about 100 patients was used, comprising 40 to 45 with Graves' ophthalmopathy and about 59 with stable Graves' hyperthyroidism. Study-level results and caveats: A model built on a 13 V-J signature distinguished ophthalmopathy from stable hyperthyroidism, reaching around 90% sensitivity and about 81% specificity in cross-validation and 80%/75% in testing. Most expanded thyroid clonotypes (frequency above 0.001) were also detected in blood, a finding suggesting that blood repertoires may reflect thyroid immune responses. In validation, progression to ophthalmopathy was predicted by the model with almost 71% sensitivity and 72% to 80% specificity, a median of approximately 6.5 months before onset. No statistical method was used to set the sample size in advance, and investigators knew the group allocation.

TCR beta CDR3 regions were amplified from RNA transcripts. The first round of RT-PCR for the TCR CDR3 was performed with the HTBI primer set and the Qiagen OneStep RT-PCR kit. Libraries were constructed in a second round of multiplex PCR, after which size selection and purification were performed. The libraries were sequenced on an Illumina HiSeq2000 using paired-end 100 bp reads. In the original analysis: SOAPnuke was used to process the raw data, with reads discarded if the reads contained adapters or uncalled bases, had a mean Phred below 15, or lacked an exact constant-primer or identifier match. COPE v1.2.5 was used to merge high-quality paired reads, and clonotypes were defined as unique nucleotide sequences. Clonotypes were aligned to IMGT TRBV, TRBD and TRBJ reference segments using MiTCR v1.1. Only V-J combinations with frequency above 0.0001, covering roughly 99% of repertoires, were analysed. A TCS score was defined as the ratio of F50 (clonal expansion) to E x V (chaos), with BLOSUM62-based TCRdist applied between CDR3 peptides within each V-J. Welch's t-statistics and random forest reduced 514 V-J features to 10 to 15, which were used in a naive Bayes classifier (R e1071). TCRdb applied fastp at Q25 and MiXCR to the public reads, then kept only in-frame beta chains. Here each entry gathers all rows of one CDR3 protein and keeps the most common genes and DNA. V and J calls and clone size were set by TCRdb, not the authors. This sample comprises a few hundred thousand distinct CDR3 sequences, around 16% of them detected only once. The ten biggest clones cover almost 8% of the sample.

The CDR3 goes from the cysteine to the phenylalanine over 13 residues. The sequence is cut down to CDR3 DNA, 39 bases in frame from base 1. Between the V and J ends, shortened by 9 bases and 4 bases respectively, the junction contains 14 bases. As encoded in the germline V gene (reference sequence), CDR1 is LNHDA while CDR2 is SQIVND. A patient counted as having stable Graves' hyperthyroidism if no progression to ophthalmopathy occurred over 18 months of follow-up. The hyperthyroidism patients were between 18 and 65 years old and newly diagnosed, with a disease duration of less than 2 months. Exclusion was applied to patients with uncontrolled infections, other autoimmune diseases, pregnancy or lactation. Diagnoses were based on clinical symptoms, serum thyroxine and TRAb, thyroid ultrasound and orbital computed tomography. PBMCs were separated from 10 ml of fresh peripheral blood using Ficoll-Paque density gradient centrifugation. Total RNA was extracted using Trizol reagent, and RNA quality was assessed on an Agilent 2100 Bioanalyzer.

As for this clonotype: Its cognate antigen has yet to be identified. One base away there is no much larger clone; base qualities are not given.

The sequence derives from a woman aged 18 to 35 with Graves' hyperthyroidism. The sequence is built from TRBV19 and TRBJ2-3, and possibly TRBD2, on 5 matching bases. The source material was blood. At the DNA level, the sequence is TGTGCCAGCCAAAGGAGGTCTCCAGATACGCAGTATTTT. This is translated as CASQRRSPDTQYF. Outside the CDR3, residues come from the reference TRBV19 and TRBJ2-3 proteins, so the full variable domain is: DGGITQSPKYLFRKEGQNVTLSCEQNLNHDAMYWYRQDPGQGLRLIYYSQIVNDFQKGDIAEGYSVSREKKESFPLTVTSAQKNPTAFYLCASQRRSPDTQYFGPGTRLTVL.